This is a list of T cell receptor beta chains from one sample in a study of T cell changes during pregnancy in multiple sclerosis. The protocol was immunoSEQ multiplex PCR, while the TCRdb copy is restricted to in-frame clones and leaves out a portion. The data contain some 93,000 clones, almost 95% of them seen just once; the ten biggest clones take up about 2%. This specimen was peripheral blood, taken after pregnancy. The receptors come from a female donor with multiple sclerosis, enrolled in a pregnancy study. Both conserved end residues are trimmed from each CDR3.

cdr3_aa: ASSQEGPGANVLT
v_call: TRBV4-2

cdr3_aa: ASSAHQEGGYTIY
v_call: TRBV9

cdr3_aa: ASSLRDRGSLIETQY
v_call: TRBV5-1

cdr3_aa: ASSLGQGPYNEQF
v_call: TRBV5-1

cdr3_aa: ASSVGGSSYNEQF
v_call: TRBV5-1

cdr3_aa: ASSPRSAGENTEAF
v_call: TRBV18

cdr3_aa: ASSIDPGGAGVNQPQH
v_call: TRBV19

cdr3_aa: ASYELAGANTGELF
v_call: TRBV11-2

cdr3_aa: ASSEAAARNTGELF
v_call: TRBV10-2

cdr3_aa: ASSPGTGGSYEQF
v_call: TRBV7-9

cdr3_aa: ASGLVWEGGQPQH
v_call: TRBV12-5

cdr3_aa: AIRDQGGPNTGELF
v_call: TRBV10-3

cdr3_aa: ASREGKKRDSYEQY
v_call: TRBV12-2

cdr3_aa: ASSLDYREAF
v_call: TRBV7-9

cdr3_aa: ASSSVLENTEAF
v_call: TRBV5-6

cdr3_aa: ASSIETGGPFETQY
v_call: TRBV19

cdr3_aa: ASSESAGYPSEQY
v_call: TRBV10-1

cdr3_aa: ASSPSMTGAYGYT
v_call: TRBV18

cdr3_aa: ASRWTGGEQY
v_call: TRBV6-5

cdr3_aa: ASSLIDNNEQF
v_call: TRBV7-9

cdr3_aa: SLLAGGSYNEQF
v_call: TRBV29-1

cdr3_aa: ASSAQQGALEKLF
v_call: TRBV19

cdr3_aa: ASSYGLGTEAF
v_call: TRBV6-5

cdr3_aa: ASSPQDRGGSNQPQH
v_call: TRBV18

cdr3_aa: ASSPWKIGLAGSDTQY
v_call: TRBV18

cdr3_aa: ASSYSYRSGSPLH
v_call: TRBV6-5

cdr3_aa: ASSIPQGAYNEQF
v_call: TRBV19

cdr3_aa: ASSPASGVYEQY
v_call: TRBV7-2

cdr3_aa: ASSRTGHTEAF
v_call: TRBV19

cdr3_aa: AWSVKGQVYGYT
v_call: TRBV30

cdr3_aa: ASRERGDGYT
v_call: TRBV2

cdr3_aa: ASSLTSTQY
v_call: TRBV7-2

cdr3_aa: ASSQARESGYT
v_call: TRBV4-3

cdr3_aa: ASKLDRDYNSPLH
v_call: TRBV6-6

cdr3_aa: ASSYSGGNTEAF
v_call: TRBV6-6

cdr3_aa: ASSYLEWDTQY
v_call: TRBV6-5

cdr3_aa: ASSGGQGRQPQH
v_call: TRBV2

cdr3_aa: ASSLRSRPSGEKLF
v_call: TRBV7-6

cdr3_aa: ASSASAGGHIEKLF
v_call: TRBV9

cdr3_aa: ASSENLAGTVTDTQY
v_call: TRBV6-1

cdr3_aa: ASKTSGGRGEQY
v_call: TRBV6-1

cdr3_aa: ATSAVGRGQETQY
v_call: TRBV15

cdr3_aa: ASSLVRELGTEAF
v_call: TRBV7-2

cdr3_aa: SVTHTSGQETQY
v_call: TRBV29-1

cdr3_aa: ASSLMVAGGLQETQY
v_call: TRBV7-3

cdr3_aa: ASSRDTEAF
v_call: TRBV9

cdr3_aa: ASSLVVAGPQETQY
v_call: TRBV5-1

cdr3_aa: SVERETQY
v_call: TRBV29-1

cdr3_aa: ASSPRPDTSYEQY
v_call: TRBV18

cdr3_aa: ASSSTVYEQY
v_call: TRBV7-2

cdr3_aa: ASSFAGDYEQY
v_call: TRBV5-1

cdr3_aa: ASSAGRQETQY
v_call: TRBV11-2

cdr3_aa: ASSEANYGYT
v_call: TRBV2

cdr3_aa: ASSYGGTQETQY
v_call: TRBV6-5

cdr3_aa: ASSYDGTGSSYNEQF
v_call: TRBV5-1

cdr3_aa: ASSPGLAGETQY
v_call: TRBV5-1

cdr3_aa: ASSPGQGAYQETQY
v_call: TRBV5-8

cdr3_aa: ASSLDSLGELF
v_call: TRBV7-9

cdr3_aa: ASSYVASGTEAF
v_call: TRBV5-1